These 32 T cell receptor beta chains were all obtained from the same sample, sequenced in a study of response to subunit inactivated influenza vaccine. One entry per CDR3 protein results from TCRdb running MiXCR on the RT-PCR reads. Among more than 550,000 distinct CDR3 sequences listed, approximately 12% were seen once. Specimen: PBMCs from blood, collected on the day of vaccination. Receptors were obtained from a man aged 45 to 65 who received an inactivated influenza vaccine.

There are a few counts of this clonotype. The V and J genes are TRBV12-3 or TRBV12-4 and TRBJ2-2; 8 nucleotides line up with TRBD2. The CDR3 is 17 amino acids. V shed 6 bases, J shed 7 bases, and the junction held 16 bases outside the gene matches. CDR3: CASRKPGLADKGGELFF. The CDR3 DNA sequence: TGTGCCAGCAGAAAACCCGGACTAGCCGATAAGGGCGGGGAGCTGTTTTTT.

The table lists this clonotype with many counts. The J gene is TRBJ2-3, the V gene TRBV5-4; the D is unclear. In germline, CDR1 is SGHNT, CDR2 YYREEE (reference sequence). V was clipped by 0 bases and J by 5 bases, with 16 bases between them. The CDR3 loop spans 16 amino acids. The CDR3, as DNA: TGTGCCAGCAGCTTGGGGTTCGCCCGCTCGGGAGATACGCAGTATTTT. Translating it yields CASSLGFARSGDTQYF.

The J gene is TRBJ2-1, the V gene TRBV9, with D maybe TRBD2 (6 bases). This CDR3 is built from 16 residues. The V gene lost 0 bases and the J gene lost 2 bases, with 12 bases spanning the gap. Germline assignment: CDR1 SGDLS and CDR2 YYNGEE. The CDR3 sequence: CASSVESRGPYNEQFF. CDR3 nucleotides: TGTGCCAGCAGCGTAGAATCGCGGGGACCCTACAATGAGCAGTTCTTC.

V usage is TRBV19 and J usage is TRBJ1-5; 7 nucleotides line up with TRBD1. J was trimmed by 2 bases and V by 6 bases; bases with no gene match: 10. The germline CDR1 and CDR2 sequences are LNHDA and SQIVND (reference sequence). The CDR3 is 16 amino acids. The CDR3 sequence is CASSPTGRMGNQPQHF. In DNA, the CDR3 is TGTGCCAGTAGCCCGACAGGGAGGATGGGCAATCAGCCCCAGCATTTT.

This clonotype occurred a few times. This chain links TRBV4-3 with TRBJ2-7; perhaps TRBD2 as D (5 bases). This CDR3 contains 14 residues. The V and J ends lost 1 base and 1 base respectively, with 8 bases between them. CDR1 and CDR2 from the germline V gene are LGHNA and YSLEER. CDR3 nucleotides: TGCGCCAGCAGCCAAGCTAGCCGTTCCTACGAGCAGTACTTC. As protein: CASSQASRSYEQYF.

The rearrangement uses TRBV2 and TRBJ2-7; D is possibly TRBD1 (6 bases). CDR1 is SNHLY and CDR2 is FYNNEI in the germline V gene. Trimming took off 4 bases at V and 6 bases at J, with 16 bases between the two ends. This CDR3 contains 14 residues. CDR3 protein: CASSGGGKSGEQYF. CDR3 nucleotides: TGTGCCAGCAGTGGAGGGGGAAAGTCGGGCGAGCAGTACTTC.

The chain combines TRBV24-1 with TRBJ1-4; D not certain. The CDR3 contains 14 residues. In germline, CDR1 is KGHDR, CDR2 SFDVKD. Trimming took off 0 bases at V and 8 bases at J, with 9 bases between the two ends. CDR3 region: CATSDLESPEKLFF. The CDR3 region has the DNA TGTGCCACCAGTGATTTGGAGAGTCCGGAAAAACTGTTTTTT.

The chain combines TRBV20-1 with TRBJ1-2; D gene ambiguous. Trimming removed 6 bases from V and 4 bases from J, with 15 bases in between. The CDR3 contains 13 residues. The germline gives CDR1 DFQATT, CDR2 SNEGSKA (reference sequence). The CDR3 coding sequence is TGCAGTGCCCCAAGAGACCGGAGCTATGGCTACACCTTC. Translating gives CSAPRDRSYGYTF.

The chain uses TRBV5-1 and TRBJ2-3; 8 nucleotides align to TRBD1. CDR1 and CDR2 (germline): SGHRS, YFSETQ. The CDR3 extends over 16 amino acids. Trimming took 4 bases from V and 4 from J; bases not matched to a gene: 11. CDR3 protein: CASSHETGAPPDTQYF. CDR3 nucleotide sequence: TGCGCCAGCAGCCATGAGACAGGGGCGCCACCAGATACGCAGTATTTT.

This clonotype was counted a single time. This chain connects TRBV7-2 to TRBJ2-1, with TRBD2 matching over 12 bases. This CDR3 region has 14 residues. Germline V CDR1 and CDR2: SGHTA, FQGNSA. The J segment lost 9 bases and the V segment lost 2 bases, leaving 2 bases of the junction unmatched. The CDR3 loop is CASSLTSGRSEQFF. The CDR3, as DNA: TGTGCCAGCAGCTTAACTAGCGGGAGGTCTGAGCAGTTCTTC.

This clonotype was seen repeatedly, ten times or more. The V call is TRBV7-9, the J call TRBJ2-2; possible D gene TRBD1, 6 bases. Trimming stripped 4 bases from V and 0 bases from J, with 15 bases between. The germline CDR1 and CDR2 sequences are SEHNR and FQNEAQ (reference sequence). The CDR3 runs to 17 residues. The chain's CDR3 is CASSSKPGQTNTGELFF. DNA for the CDR3: TGTGCCAGCAGCTCTAAGCCGGGACAAACGAACACCGGGGAGCTGTTTTTT.

Only a few counts were recorded for this clonotype. V usage is TRBV29-1 and J usage is TRBJ2-7; D call uncertain. This CDR3 spans 11 amino acids. Germline V gene lookup returns CDR1 SQVTM and CDR2 ANQGSEA. V was trimmed by 4 bases and J by 5 bases, leaving 9 bases between them. The CDR3 region has the DNA TGCAGCGTTGCTTCCCTCGACGAGCAGTACTTC. Translating gives CSVASLDEQYF.

Remarks on this clonotype: The conserved phenylalanine or tryptophan normally closing the CDR3 is absent here, so this likely arose from a read error. The chain couples TRBV7-7 to TRBJ2-5; 9 bases match TRBD2. CDR1 and CDR2 (germline): SSHAT, FNYEAQ (reference sequence). The CDR3 totals 16 residues. The CDR3 loop reads CASSPGPLAGWETQYL. CDR3 sequence (DNA): TGTGCTAGCAGCCCCGGACCACTAGCGGGTTGGGAGACCCAGTACCTC.

The chain employs TRBV20-1 and TRBJ1-1, with 8 bases fitting TRBD1. This CDR3 has 13 amino acids. Germline trimming cut 6 bases from V and 1 base from J; bases unmatched to any gene: 4. CDR1 DFQATT and CDR2 SNEGSKA come from the germline V gene (reference sequence). Here the CDR3 reads CSAYRGWNTEAFF. CDR3 coding DNA: TGCAGTGCCTACAGGGGGTGGAACACTGAAGCTTTCTTT.

The chain couples TRBV5-1 to TRBJ2-7, with D perhaps TRBD2 (6 bases). This CDR3 is built from 15 residues. V shed 5 bases and J shed 4 bases, with 19 bases lying between them. Looked up from germline, CDR1 is SGHRS and CDR2 is YFSETQ. CDR3 residues: CASSPGGGTKYEQYF. CDR3 bases: TGCGCCAGCAGTCCCGGCGGAGGGACCAAATACGAGCAGTACTTC.

This clonotype was detected many times. The chain combines TRBV5-6 with TRBJ2-4; weak D call: TRBD2 (8 bases). V lost 4 bases to trimming and J lost 3 bases, with 17 bases between them. The CDR3 is made up of 16 amino acids. The germline V gene has CDR1 SGHDT and CDR2 YYEEEE. The CDR3 sequence: CASSPREGAVKNIQYF. The CDR3 nucleotides read TGTGCCAGCAGCCCCCGGGAGGGGGCGGTCAAAAACATTCAGTACTTC.

V usage is TRBV5-1 and J usage is TRBJ2-2; D gene unclear. Deletions cut 3 bases from V and 5 bases from J, with 8 bases between. The CDR3 contains 13 residues. CDR1 SGHRS and CDR2 YFSETQ come from the germline V gene. CDR3 region: CASSSRETGELFF. The DNA for the CDR3 is TGCGCCAGCAGCTCCCGAGAGACCGGGGAGCTGTTTTTT.

The chain combines TRBV19 with TRBJ2-5; the D gene could be TRBD1 or TRBD2 (5 bases each). CDR1 is LNHDA, CDR2 SQIVND, per germline (reference sequence). V was trimmed by 5 bases and J by 1 base, leaving 17 bases between them. The CDR3 has 16 amino acids. The CDR3 protein is CASSPVLGTPQETQYF. Here the CDR3 DNA reads TGTGCCAGTAGTCCAGTTCTAGGGACCCCCCAAGAGACCCAGTACTTC. Looking up the rest from reference TRBV19 and TRBJ2-5 gives the full variable domain: DGGITQSPKYLFRKEGQNVTLSCEQNLNHDAMYWYRQDPGQGLRLIYYSQIVNDFQKGDIAEGYSVSREKKESFPLTVTSAQKNPTAFYLCASSPVLGTPQETQYFGPGTRLLVL.

This clonotype was counted a few times. The V call is TRBV20-1, the J call TRBJ2-1, with 8 bases aligning to TRBD1. In germline, CDR1 is DFQATT, CDR2 SNEGSKA (reference sequence). The ends lost 2 bases at V and 3 bases at J; junction bases unmatched: 21. The CDR3 runs 20 residues. The CDR3 spells CSARIIGQGRPYSRYNEQFF. CDR3 nucleotides: TGCAGTGCTAGAATTATCGGACAGGGCAGGCCCTACTCCCGCTACAATGAGCAGTTCTTC.

Notes on this clonotype: This could be a read error, since a much larger clone is one nucleotide away. V gene TRBV29-1 combines with J gene TRBJ2-5; D remains unclear. Germline V gene sequence: CDR1 SQVTM, CDR2 ANQGSEA. The V end was cut by 3 bases, the J end by 0 bases, with 11 bases between. The CDR3 totals 14 residues. This CDR3 is CSVEASAYQETQYF. The CDR3 DNA follows: TGCAGCGTTGAGGCCAGTGCGTACCAAGAGACCCAGTACTTC. The whole variable domain, remainder taken from reference TRBV29-1 and TRBJ2-5, is SAVISQKPSRDICQRGTSLTIQCQVDSQVTMMFWYRQQPGQSLTLIATANQGSEATYESGFVIDKFPISRPNLTFSTLTVSNMSPEDSSIYLCSVEASAYQETQYFGPGTRLLVL.

V gene TRBV28 combines with J gene TRBJ2-5; 9 nucleotides match TRBD1. The CDR3 is 16 amino acids. V shed 6 bases, J shed 4 bases, and the junction held 12 bases outside the gene matches. Per germline, CDR1 MDHEN and CDR2 SYDVKM. This CDR3 reads CASSRAPGQGLETQYF. The CDR3 DNA sequence: TGTGCCAGCAGCCGAGCGCCGGGACAGGGATTAGAGACCCAGTACTTC.

This clonotype has a handful of counts. The chain is built from TRBV15 and TRBJ1-5, with 9 positions matching TRBD1. The CDR3 is 15 residues long. Germline CDR1 LNHNV, CDR2 YYDKDF (reference sequence). V lost 3 bases and J lost 7; bases outside the gene matches: 7. For the CDR3, the DNA is TGTGCCACCAGCAGTAAGACAGGGGGTAAACAGCCCCAGCATTTT. This translates into CATSSKTGGKQPQHF. Complete variable domain (other parts from reference TRBV15 and TRBJ1-5): DAMVIQNPRYQVTQFGKPVTLSCSQTLNHNVMYWYQQKSSQAPKLLFHYYDKDFNNEADTPDNFQSRRPNTSFCFLDIRSPGLGDTAMYLCATSSKTGGKQPQHFGDGTRLSIL.

In this sample, this clonotype turned up a few times. The chain couples TRBV3-1 to TRBJ1-6; unclear D gene. In germline, CDR1 is LGHDT, CDR2 YNNKEL (reference sequence). The ends were cut back, 2 bases at V and 10 bases at J, with 9 bases in the middle. The CDR3 contains 13 residues. The CDR3 here is CASSQKRESPLHF. For the CDR3, the DNA is TGTGCCAGCAGCCAAAAAAGAGAATCACCCCTCCACTTT. Together with reference TRBV3-1 and TRBJ1-6, the CDR3 gives the full variable domain: DTAVSQTPKYLVTQMGNDKSIKCEQNLGHDTMYWYKQDSKKFLKIMFSYNNKELIINETVPNRFSPKSPDKAHLNLHINSLELGDSAVYFCASSQKRESPLHFGNGTRLTVT.

This clonotype was counted between two and nine times. The gene calls are TRBV7-2 and TRBJ2-5; 7 bases match TRBD1. The V gene's germline CDR1 is SGHTA and CDR2 FQGNSA. The CDR3 is made up of 15 amino acids. V lost 6 bases and J lost 3; bases outside the gene matches: 10. The CDR3 region is CASSSGQRLKETQYF. In DNA, the CDR3 is TGTGCCAGCAGTTCGGGACAGAGACTAAAAGAGACCCAGTACTTC.

The V and J genes are TRBV27 and TRBJ2-2, with D uncertain. Germline assignment: CDR1 MNHEY and CDR2 SMNVEV (reference sequence). The V and J ends lost 0 bases and 5 bases respectively, with 10 bases between them. The CDR3 totals 15 residues. The CDR3 spells CASSLSGYPTGELFF. The CDR3 DNA is TGTGCCAGCAGTTTATCAGGGTACCCGACCGGGGAGCTGTTTTTT.

The chain joins TRBV14 to TRBJ2-3; D gene unclear. The CDR3 is 13 amino acids. The germline V gene encodes CDR1 SGHDN and CDR2 FVKESK. V was clipped by 2 bases and J by 3 bases, with 6 bases between them. As DNA, the CDR3 is TGTGCCAGCAGCCAACAGTTGACAGATACGCAGTATTTT. Translation: CASSQQLTDTQYF.

The chain joins TRBV27 to TRBJ1-5; D is ambiguous. Trimming removed 2 bases at V and 6 bases at J, with 11 bases between. The germline gives CDR1 MNHEY, CDR2 SMNVEV (reference sequence). CDR3 length: 14 amino acids. The CDR3: CASSLSGGRQPQHF. DNA for the CDR3: TGTGCCAGCAGTTTAAGCGGCGGTCGTCAGCCCCAGCATTTT.

The chain links TRBV4-2 to TRBJ2-1; D call uncertain. The germline V and J ends were trimmed by 3 bases and 6 bases, with 21 bases remaining between them. The germline gives CDR1 LGHNA, CDR2 YNFKEQ. There are 17 residues in the CDR3. For the CDR3, the DNA is TGTGCCAGCAGCCAGGGTCGTACCTGCGGTATTGGCAATGAGCAGTTCTTC. Amino acids: CASSQGRTCGIGNEQFF.

There are many counts of this clonotype. The rearrangement joins TRBV4-3 to TRBJ2-7, with 10 bases that match TRBD2. Germline V gene sequence: CDR1 LGHNA, CDR2 YSLEER. The junction had 9 bases not matched to a gene; V was cut back by 2 bases and J by 2 bases. The CDR3 is 17 residues long. Here the CDR3 reads CASSQSTDLAGAYEQYF. CDR3 nucleotide sequence: TGCGCCAGCAGCCAATCAACGGACCTAGCGGGAGCCTACGAGCAGTACTTC.

This chain uses TRBV7-2 with TRBJ2-3; 7 bases fit TRBD1. V lost 0 bases and J lost 6; bases outside the gene matches: 15. This CDR3 region has 18 residues. Looked up from germline, CDR1 is SGHTA and CDR2 is FQGNSA. The CDR3 nucleotides read TGTGCCAGCAGCTTAGCTCCACCGACAGGGAGACTTTTGGATACGCAGTATTTT. It translates to CASSLAPPTGRLLDTQYF.

This sequence joins TRBV6-2 or TRBV6-3 and TRBJ2-7; no firm D call. The CDR3 is made up of 11 amino acids. Germline lookup yields CDR1 MNHEY and CDR2 SVGEGT. CDR3 in DNA: TGTGCTACTGACGGATTGAGGGAGCAGTACTTC. Translation: CATDGLREQYF.

The chain is built from TRBV30 and TRBJ2-5, with TRBD2 as a possible D gene (7 bases). Germline V CDR1 and CDR2: GTSNPN, SVGIG (reference sequence). This CDR3 comprises 16 residues. V gave up 0 bases and J gave up 2 bases, with 16 bases separating them. CDR3 region: CAWSVAWRGQQETQYF. The CDR3 nucleotides read TGTGCCTGGAGTGTGGCTTGGCGGGGGCAGCAAGAGACCCAGTACTTC. Together with reference TRBV30 and TRBJ2-5, the CDR3 gives the full variable domain: SQTIHQWPATLVQPVGSPLSLECTVEGTSNPNLYWYRQAAGRGLQLLFYSVGIGQISSEVPQNLSASRPQDRQFILSSKKLLLSDSGFYLCAWSVAWRGQQETQYFGPGTRLLVL.